A selection of T cell receptor beta chains follows, all from one sample in a study of blood T cell repertoires in COVID-19. Sequenced by immunoSEQ multiplex PCR; TCRdb stores in-frame clones only, minus some. There are 150,000 to 200,000 clones in the sample; approximately 93% occur only once, and roughly 2% lies in the top ten. Input material: peripheral blood. These receptors originate from a woman aged 55-69 years with COVID-19, enrolled during active disease. Both conserved end residues are part of each CDR3. The D gene is left open where the match is weak. Only part of the rows carry a size: once, few, many, or a class if the clone is expanded.

V: TRBV7-7
size: .
length: 14
J: TRBJ2-5
D: TRBD2
DNA: TGTGCTAGCAGCTTAAGGACTAGCGGGGAGACCCAGTACTTC
CDR3: CASSLRTSGETQYF

V: TRBV11-2
size: .
length: 13
J: TRBJ2-7
D: .
DNA: TGTGCCAGCAGCTCGTGGGACAGCGGGGAGCAGTACTTC
CDR3: CASSSWDSGEQYF

V: TRBV19
size: few
length: 14
J: TRBJ1-5
D: .
DNA: TGTGCCAGTCACCCACAGGGCCTCAATCAGCCCCAGCATTTT
CDR3: CASHPQGLNQPQHF

V: TRBV5-4
size: .
length: 17
J: TRBJ1-6
D: .
DNA: TGTGCCAGCAGCTTGGGAAAGGCTCCAACACGGGATTCACCCCTCCACTTT
CDR3: CASSLGKAPTRDSPLHF

V: TRBV5-1
size: .
length: 16
J: TRBJ1-2
D: TRBD1
DNA: TGCGCCAGCAGCTTGGAAGTGGCAGGGGGCGCGTATGGCTACACCTTC
CDR3: CASSLEVAGGAYGYTF

V: TRBV7-8
size: once
length: 14
J: TRBJ1-2
D: TRBD1
DNA: TGTGCCAGCAGCTTAGGGTCAGGGGGCTTTGGCTACACCTTC
CDR3: CASSLGSGGFGYTF

V: TRBV7-2
size: .
length: 14
J: TRBJ1-2
D: TRBD1
DNA: TGTGCCAGCAGCGCCGACAGGGGGCCGAGAGGCTACACCTTC
CDR3: CASSADRGPRGYTF

V: TRBV14
size: .
length: 13
J: TRBJ1-3
D: .
DNA: TGTGCCAGCAGCCAAGACAGGGTCAACACCATATATTTT
CDR3: CASSQDRVNTIYF

V: TRBV4-3
size: .
length: 16
J: TRBJ2-1
D: .
DNA: TGCGCCAGCAGCCAAGATGAGGGAAGCTCCTACAATGAGCAGTTCTTC
CDR3: CASSQDEGSSYNEQFF

V: TRBV28
size: .
length: 14
J: TRBJ1-5
D: TRBD1
DNA: TGTGCCAGCATTCCCAGGACAGGGGATCAGCCCCAGCATTTT
CDR3: CASIPRTGDQPQHF

V: TRBV5-1
size: .
length: 12
J: TRBJ1-6
D: .
DNA: TGCGCCAGCATCCCCCGAGGTTCACCCCTCCACTTT
CDR3: CASIPRGSPLHF

V: TRBV6-6
size: .
length: 13
J: TRBJ1-5
D: TRBD1
DNA: TGTGCCAGCAGGGGACAGGGGAATCAGCCCCAGCATTTT
CDR3: CASRGQGNQPQHF

V: TRBV18
size: .
length: 15
J: TRBJ2-1
D: TRBD2
DNA: TGTGCCAGCTCACCCCCCTCGGGGGGGCACAGAGAGCAGTTCTTC
CDR3: CASSPPSGGHREQFF

V: TRBV7-8
size: .
length: 16
J: TRBJ2-7
D: .
DNA: TGTGCCAGCAGCCCACGGACTTGGGGAAGCTCCTACGAGCAGTACTTC
CDR3: CASSPRTWGSSYEQYF

V: TRBV6-5
size: .
length: 15
J: TRBJ2-2
D: TRBD1
DNA: TGTGCCAGCAGGACCGGGACAGGGCACACCGGGGAGCTGTTTTTT
CDR3: CASRTGTGHTGELFF

V: TRBV27
size: .
length: 13
J: TRBJ1-1
D: .
DNA: TGTGCCAGCAGTTTCCGGCGACAGTTTGAAGCTTTCTTT
CDR3: CASSFRRQFEAFF

V: TRBV30
size: .
length: 12
J: TRBJ1-3
D: .
DNA: TGTGCCCTGGAGCTTAGAGGAAACACCATATATTTT
CDR3: CALELRGNTIYF

V: TRBV7-2
size: .
length: 19
J: TRBJ1-5
D: .
DNA: TGTGCCAGCAGCCCCTTACCGGTCAGGGGACAATATAGCAATCAGCCCCAGCATTTT
CDR3: CASSPLPVRGQYSNQPQHF

V: TRBV7-2
size: .
length: 15
J: TRBJ2-7
D: TRBD2
DNA: TGTGCCAGCAGCATTGGACTAGCGGGGGGCTACGAGCAGTACTTC
CDR3: CASSIGLAGGYEQYF

V: TRBV6-5
size: .
length: 14
J: TRBJ1-6
D: .
DNA: TGTGCCAGCAGCGCCGCGGACAGAAATTCACCCCTCCACTTT
CDR3: CASSAADRNSPLHF

V: TRBV19
size: .
length: 15
J: TRBJ1-1
D: .
DNA: TGTGCCAGTAGAACTCAGGCTGGAGGGAACACTGAAGCTTTCTTT
CDR3: CASRTQAGGNTEAFF

V: TRBV3-1/TRBV3-2
size: once
length: 15
J: TRBJ2-1
D: TRBD1
DNA: TGTGCCAGCGGGCGGTGGACAGGGTCTACCAATGAGCAGTTCTTC
CDR3: CASGRWTGSTNEQFF

V: TRBV11-3
size: .
length: 15
J: TRBJ2-1
D: .
DNA: TGTGCCAGCAGCTCGCGGGATTCAGTCTACAATGAGCAGTTCTTC
CDR3: CASSSRDSVYNEQFF

V: TRBV9
size: .
length: 16
J: TRBJ1-3
D: .
DNA: TGTGCCAGCAGCGTTTTGCAGGGGTCTCCTGGAAACACCATATATTTT
CDR3: CASSVLQGSPGNTIYF

V: TRBV5-1
size: .
length: 16
J: TRBJ1-2
D: TRBD1
DNA: TGCGCCAGCAGCTCGGCAGCCCCAGGGACAGCGAGTGGCTACACCTTC
CDR3: CASSSAAPGTASGYTF

V: TRBV7-2
size: .
length: 14
J: TRBJ1-2
D: TRBD1
DNA: TGTGCCAGCAGCCGGGACAGGGTACGGTCGGGCTACACCTTC
CDR3: CASSRDRVRSGYTF

V: TRBV7-2
size: .
length: 14
J: TRBJ2-7
D: TRBD2
DNA: TGTGCCAGCAGCTTAGATAGCGGGGGCCCCGAGCAGTACTTC
CDR3: CASSLDSGGPEQYF

V: TRBV19
size: .
length: 17
J: TRBJ2-1
D: .
DNA: TGTGCCAGTGGGGGGAGCCTCTTGAACGAATCCTACAATGAGCAGTTCTTC
CDR3: CASGGSLLNESYNEQFF

V: TRBV6-2/TRBV6-3
size: .
length: 18
J: TRBJ2-1
D: TRBD1
DNA: TGTGCCAGCAGTTATTCAGGGGGCTTTTCAATGTCCCTCAATGAGCAGTTCTTC
CDR3: CASSYSGGFSMSLNEQFF

V: TRBV3-1/TRBV3-2
size: .
length: 14
J: TRBJ2-7
D: .
DNA: TGTGCCAGCAGCCAAGATTTGGGAGGCTACGAGCAGTACTTC
CDR3: CASSQDLGGYEQYF

V: TRBV19
size: once
length: 14
J: TRBJ1-2
D: TRBD1
DNA: TGTGCCAGTAGCCCCAACGACAGGGCCTATGGCTACACCTTC
CDR3: CASSPNDRAYGYTF

V: TRBV9
size: .
length: 18
J: TRBJ2-6
D: .
DNA: TGTGCCAGCAGCGTAGCTACTGCAGGGCTTTCTGGGGCCAACGTCCTGACTTTC
CDR3: CASSVATAGLSGANVLTF

V: TRBV12-3/TRBV12-4
size: .
length: 13
J: TRBJ1-3
D: .
DNA: TGTGCCAGCAGTGGCGCGGGGTGGGACACCATATATTTT
CDR3: CASSGAGWDTIYF

V: TRBV5-4
size: few
length: 15
J: TRBJ2-2
D: .
DNA: TGTGCCAGCAGCTTGTACAGGACGAACACCGGGGAGCTGTTTTTT
CDR3: CASSLYRTNTGELFF

V: TRBV19
size: .
length: 14
J: TRBJ1-6
D: TRBD1
DNA: TGTGCCAGTAGTCCTACAGGGGGCGGCTCACCCCTCCACTTT
CDR3: CASSPTGGGSPLHF

V: TRBV19
size: few
length: 15
J: TRBJ2-1
D: TRBD1
DNA: TGTGCCAGTAGTACCGGACAGGGCAACTACAATGAGCAGTTCTTC
CDR3: CASSTGQGNYNEQFF

V: TRBV4-2
size: .
length: 14
J: TRBJ2-2
D: TRBD2
DNA: TGTGCCACGACCCGACTAGCGGGGACCGGGGAGCTGTTTTTT
CDR3: CATTRLAGTGELFF

V: TRBV19
size: .
length: 15
J: TRBJ2-5
D: TRBD1
DNA: TGTGCCACCCGTCCTGACAGGGCGAGAGGAGAGACCCAGTACTTC
CDR3: CATRPDRARGETQYF

V: TRBV6-6
size: .
length: 16
J: TRBJ1-3
D: .
DNA: TGTGCCAGCAGTTCACGGGGGGCGAGGGCTGGAAACACCATATATTTT
CDR3: CASSSRGARAGNTIYF

V: TRBV3-1/TRBV3-2
size: .
length: 13
J: TRBJ2-7
D: .
DNA: TGTGCCAGCAGCCAAGTCAGGGTGCGCGAGCAGTACTTC
CDR3: CASSQVRVREQYF

V: TRBV4-3
size: .
length: 14
J: TRBJ2-7
D: .
DNA: TGCGCCAGCAGCCAAGATGTAGGGGACTACGAGCAGTACTTC
CDR3: CASSQDVGDYEQYF

V: TRBV9
size: .
length: 16
J: TRBJ2-2
D: .
DNA: TGTGCCAGCAGCGTAGCTGGTCGAGGAAACACCGGGGAGCTGTTTTTT
CDR3: CASSVAGRGNTGELFF

V: TRBV5-1
size: once
length: 14
J: TRBJ1-4
D: TRBD1
DNA: TGCGCCAGCAGCCCGCAAACAGGGGATGAAAAACTGTTTTTT
CDR3: CASSPQTGDEKLFF

V: TRBV7-8
size: .
length: 14
J: TRBJ2-2
D: .
DNA: TGTGCCAGCATCCTAAATTCGAACACCGGGGAGCTGTTTTTT
CDR3: CASILNSNTGELFF

V: TRBV7-9
size: .
length: 16
J: TRBJ2-7
D: .
DNA: TGTGCCAGCAGCTTAGTATTTGCAACTTCAACCTACGAGCAGTACTTC
CDR3: CASSLVFATSTYEQYF

V: TRBV6-5
size: once
length: 15
J: TRBJ1-6
D: .
DNA: TGTGCCAGCAGTTGGACTCCTTCGGATAATTCACCCCTCCACTTT
CDR3: CASSWTPSDNSPLHF

V: TRBV11-3
size: .
length: 15
J: TRBJ2-5
D: TRBD1
DNA: TGTGCCAGCAGCTTGGGACAGCTGAACCAAGAGACCCAGTACTTC
CDR3: CASSLGQLNQETQYF

V: TRBV9
size: .
length: 15
J: TRBJ1-2
D: .
DNA: TGTGCCAGCAGCGCACACCACGCAGGGGATAATGGCTACACCTTC
CDR3: CASSAHHAGDNGYTF

V: TRBV6-5
size: .
length: 15
J: TRBJ1-1
D: .
DNA: TGTGCCAGCAGTTACTCGAACAGGTTGGACACTGAAGCTTTCTTT
CDR3: CASSYSNRLDTEAFF